The 5 T cell receptor beta chains reported below all come from one sample, sequenced in a study of beta chain features in type 1 diabetes. Since all of the isolated RNA was reverse transcribed, expressed TCRB transcripts were what got sequenced. Data came from immunoSEQ multiplex PCR; TCRdb stores just in-frame clones and leaves some out. This table holds 300,000 to 400,000 clones, under 8.5% found once. What was sequenced was central memory CD4+ T cells from blood. The receptors shown here come from a woman under 30 in good health.

There are a few counts of this clone. The CDR3 DNA reads as TGTGCCAGCAGCTTAAGGGACTGGGGCAATGAGCAGTTCTTC. It specifies CASSLRDWGNEQFF. This chain uses TRBV7-9 with TRBJ2-1; D perhaps matches TRBD2 (6 bases). V dropped 2 bases and J dropped 6 bases, with 11 bases sitting between them. The CDR3 consists of 14 residues. The germline gives CDR1 SEHNR, CDR2 FQNEAQ (reference sequence).

This clone was detected only a few times. The conserved closing phenylalanine or tryptophan is absent in this CDR3, likely reflecting a read error. The DNA is left out, because the CDR3 cannot be placed on it with certainty; the CDR3 is given as TCRdb lists it. The chain joins TRBV7-9 to TRBJ1-1; whether TRBD1, the table's D call, matches the DNA was not checked. With termini counted, the CDR3 has 13 amino acids. Germline V gene lookup returns CDR1 SEHNR and CDR2 FQNEAQ (reference sequence). CDR3 protein: CASSLVQGFSLAT.

This clone was counted between two and nine times. The genes are TRBV4-2 and TRBJ2-1, with TRBD2 as a possible D gene (6 bases). Germline assignment: CDR1 LGHNA and CDR2 YNFKEQ. The V gene lost 4 bases and the J gene lost 8 bases, with 21 bases spanning the gap. CDR3 length: 16 residues. The CDR3 nucleotides are TGTGCCAGCAGCCTACATTCGAGCGGGCAAGGCGATGAGCAGTTCTTC. Translation: CASSLHSSGQGDEQFF.

This clone was picked up many times. This sample includes further DNA sequences coding for the same CDR3. This rearrangement joins TRBV2 to TRBJ2-7; TRBD2 matches at 8 bases. Trimming took 4 bases from V and 7 from J; bases not matched to a gene: 6. From germline, CDR1 is SNHLY and CDR2 FYNNEI. The CDR3 runs to 13 residues. CDR3 loop: CASSAGGPYEQYF. The CDR3 bases are TGTGCCAGCAGTGCGGGAGGGCCGTATGAGCAGTACTTC.

This clone was recorded many times. This chain joins TRBV25-1 and TRBJ2-7; possible D gene TRBD1, 6 bases. The ends were cut back, 1 base at V and 6 bases at J, with 13 bases in the middle. CDR1 MGHDK and CDR2 SYGVNS come from the germline V gene. The CDR3 has 14 residues. The CDR3 DNA reads as TGTGCCAGCAGTGAATGGGGGACAACGGCCGAGCAGTACTTC. Protein sequence: CASSEWGTTAEQYF.